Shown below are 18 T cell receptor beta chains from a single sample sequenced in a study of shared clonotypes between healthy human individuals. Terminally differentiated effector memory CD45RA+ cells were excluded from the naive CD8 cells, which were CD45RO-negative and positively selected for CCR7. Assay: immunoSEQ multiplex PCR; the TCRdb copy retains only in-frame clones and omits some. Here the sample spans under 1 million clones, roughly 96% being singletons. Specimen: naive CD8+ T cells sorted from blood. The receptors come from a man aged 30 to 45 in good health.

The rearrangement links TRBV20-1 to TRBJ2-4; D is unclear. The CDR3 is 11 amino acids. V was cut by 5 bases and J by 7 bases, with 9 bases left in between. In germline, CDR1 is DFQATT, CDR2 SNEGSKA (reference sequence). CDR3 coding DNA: TGCAGTGCTCCTTACGGTAACATTCAGTACTTC. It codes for CSAPYGNIQYF.

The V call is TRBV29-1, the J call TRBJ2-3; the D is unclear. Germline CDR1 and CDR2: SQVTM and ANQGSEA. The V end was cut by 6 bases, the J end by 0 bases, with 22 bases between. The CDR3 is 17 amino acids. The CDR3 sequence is CSVWIVPPRPSTDTQYF. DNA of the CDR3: TGCAGCGTCTGGATAGTGCCACCCCGGCCTAGCACAGATACGCAGTATTTT.

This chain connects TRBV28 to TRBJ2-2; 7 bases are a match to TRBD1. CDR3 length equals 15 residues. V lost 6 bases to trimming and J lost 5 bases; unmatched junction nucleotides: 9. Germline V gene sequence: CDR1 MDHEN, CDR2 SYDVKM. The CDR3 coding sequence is TGTGCCAGCAGGATGTACAGGGGAAATACCGGGGAGCTGTTTTTT. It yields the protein CASRMYRGNTGELFF.

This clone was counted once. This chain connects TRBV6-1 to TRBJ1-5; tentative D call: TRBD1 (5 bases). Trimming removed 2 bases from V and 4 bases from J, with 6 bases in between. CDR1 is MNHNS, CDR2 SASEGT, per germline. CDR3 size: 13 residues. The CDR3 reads CASSEWGNQPQHF. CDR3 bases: TGTGCCAGCAGTGAATGGGGGAATCAGCCCCAGCATTTT.

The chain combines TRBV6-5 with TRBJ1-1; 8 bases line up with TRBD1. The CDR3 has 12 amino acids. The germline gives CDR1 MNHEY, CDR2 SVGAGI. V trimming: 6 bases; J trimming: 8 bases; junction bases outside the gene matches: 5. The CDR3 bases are TGTGCCAGCAGCCTGGACAGGGCCGAAGCTTTCTTT. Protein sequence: CASSLDRAEAFF.

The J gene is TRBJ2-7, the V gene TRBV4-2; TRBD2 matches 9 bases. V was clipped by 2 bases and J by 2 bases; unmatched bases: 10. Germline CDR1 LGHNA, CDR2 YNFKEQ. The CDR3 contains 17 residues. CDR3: CASSQIGGGRVTYEQYF. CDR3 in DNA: TGTGCCAGCAGCCAAATTGGGGGCGGGAGGGTGACCTACGAGCAGTACTTC.

CDR3: CASSAPRDSESTDTQYF. CDR3 sequence (DNA): TGTGCCAGCAGCGCACCAAGGGACAGCGAAAGCACAGATACGCAGTATTTT. The V gene is TRBV7-6, the J gene TRBJ2-3; the match to TRBD1 covers 7 bases. The CDR3 extends over 17 amino acids. Germline CDR1 is SGHVS and CDR2 is FNYEAQ. J was trimmed by 0 bases and V by 5 bases; bases with no gene match: 11.

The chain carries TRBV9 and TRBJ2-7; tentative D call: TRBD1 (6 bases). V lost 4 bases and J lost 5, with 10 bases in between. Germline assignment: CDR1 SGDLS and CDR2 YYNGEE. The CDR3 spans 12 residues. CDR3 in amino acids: CASSPAGDEQYF. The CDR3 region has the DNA TGTGCCAGCAGCCCCGCAGGGGACGAGCAGTACTTC.

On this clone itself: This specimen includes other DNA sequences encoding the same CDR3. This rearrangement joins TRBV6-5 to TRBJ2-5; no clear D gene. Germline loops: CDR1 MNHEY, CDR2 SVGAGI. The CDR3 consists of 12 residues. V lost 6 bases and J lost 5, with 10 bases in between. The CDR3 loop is CASSPDRETQYF. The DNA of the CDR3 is TGTGCCAGCAGCCCCGACCGGGAGACCCAGTACTTC.

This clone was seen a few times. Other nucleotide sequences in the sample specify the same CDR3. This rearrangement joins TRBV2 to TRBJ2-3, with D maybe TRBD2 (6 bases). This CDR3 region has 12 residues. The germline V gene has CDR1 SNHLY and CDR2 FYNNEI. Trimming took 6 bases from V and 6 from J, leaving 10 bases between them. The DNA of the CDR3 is TGTGCCAGCAGGGGGGGATATGATACGCAGTATTTT. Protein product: CASRGGYDTQYF.

The CDR3 reads CASSLAEGYYEQYF. CDR3 bases: TGTGCCAGCAGCTTGGCAGAGGGATACTACGAGCAGTACTTC. The J gene is TRBJ2-7, the V gene TRBV5-4, with D tentatively TRBD2 (5 bases). V was clipped by 0 bases and J by 3 bases, with 10 bases between them. Germline CDR1 is SGHNT and CDR2 is YYREEE (reference sequence). The CDR3 spans 14 residues. The full variable domain, with the rest looked up from reference TRBV5-4 and TRBJ2-7, is ETGVTQSPTHLIKTRGQQVTLRCSSQSGHNTVSWYQQALGQGPQFIFQYYREEENGRGNFPPRFSGLQFPNYSSELNVNALELDDSALYLCASSLAEGYYEQYFGPGTRLTVT.

The CDR3 DNA reads as TGCAGCGTTGTGGCCGGGAGCTCCTACGAGCAGTACTTC. Its translation is CSVVAGSSYEQYF. J is TRBJ2-7 and V is TRBV29-1, with D maybe TRBD2 (6 bases). The CDR3 totals 13 residues. Germline CDR1 and CDR2: SQVTM and ANQGSEA. Trimming shortened V by 4 bases and J by 0 bases, and 10 bases separated the two germline ends.

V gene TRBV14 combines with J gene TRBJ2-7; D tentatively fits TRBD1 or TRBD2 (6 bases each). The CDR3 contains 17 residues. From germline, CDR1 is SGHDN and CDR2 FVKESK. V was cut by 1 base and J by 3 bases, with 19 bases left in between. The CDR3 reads CASSQGTGADYRYEQYF. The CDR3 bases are TGTGCCAGCAGCCAAGGCACGGGGGCGGACTACCGCTACGAGCAGTACTTC. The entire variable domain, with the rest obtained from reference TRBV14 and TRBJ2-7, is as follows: EAGVTQFPSHSVIEKGQTVTLRCDPISGHDNLYWYRRVMGKEIKFLLHFVKESKQDESGMPNNRFLAERTGGTYSTLKVQPAELEDSGVYFCASSQGTGADYRYEQYFGPGTRLTVT.

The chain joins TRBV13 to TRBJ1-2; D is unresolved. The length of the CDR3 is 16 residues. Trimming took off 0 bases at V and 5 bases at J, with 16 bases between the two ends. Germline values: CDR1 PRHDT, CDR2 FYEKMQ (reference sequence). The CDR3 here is CASSLGTEDAMYGYTF. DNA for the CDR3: TGTGCCAGCAGCTTAGGGACTGAGGATGCGATGTATGGCTACACCTTC. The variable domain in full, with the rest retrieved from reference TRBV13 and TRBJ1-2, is AAGVIQSPRHLIKEKRETATLKCYPIPRHDTVYWYQQGPGQDPQFLISFYEKMQSDKGSIPDRFSAQQFSDYHSELNMSSLELGDSALYFCASSLGTEDAMYGYTFGSGTRLTVV.

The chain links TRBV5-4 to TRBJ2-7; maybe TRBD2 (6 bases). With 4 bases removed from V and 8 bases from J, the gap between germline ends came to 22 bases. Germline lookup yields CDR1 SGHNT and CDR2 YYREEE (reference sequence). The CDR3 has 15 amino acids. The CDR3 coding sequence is TGTGCCAGCAGCCCCCTTGATGACGGGAGAGGGAAGCAGTACTTC. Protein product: CASSPLDDGRGKQYF.

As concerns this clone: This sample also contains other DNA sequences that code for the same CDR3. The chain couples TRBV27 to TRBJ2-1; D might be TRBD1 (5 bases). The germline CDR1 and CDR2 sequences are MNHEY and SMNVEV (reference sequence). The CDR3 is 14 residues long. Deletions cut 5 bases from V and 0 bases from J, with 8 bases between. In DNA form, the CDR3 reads TGTGCCAGCAGTCAGGGAAGCTCCTACAATGAGCAGTTCTTC. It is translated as CASSQGSSYNEQFF.

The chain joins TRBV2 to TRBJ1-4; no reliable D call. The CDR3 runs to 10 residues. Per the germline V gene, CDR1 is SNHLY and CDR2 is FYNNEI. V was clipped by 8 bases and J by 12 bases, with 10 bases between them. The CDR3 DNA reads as TGTGCCAGCCGAGGTGGAGAACTGTTTTTT. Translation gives CASRGGELFF.

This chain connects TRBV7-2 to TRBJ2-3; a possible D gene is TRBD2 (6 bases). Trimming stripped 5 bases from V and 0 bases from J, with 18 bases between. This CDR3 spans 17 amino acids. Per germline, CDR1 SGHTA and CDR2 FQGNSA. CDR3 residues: CASSLPGGTSSTDTQYF. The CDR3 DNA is TGTGCCAGCAGCCTGCCGGGCGGGACGTCTAGCACAGATACGCAGTATTTT. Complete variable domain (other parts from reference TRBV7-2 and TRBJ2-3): GAGVSQSPSNKVTEKGKDVELRCDPISGHTALYWYRQSLGQGLEFLIYFQGNSAPDKSGLPSDRFSAERTGGSVSTLTIQRTQQEDSAVYLCASSLPGGTSSTDTQYFGPGTRLTVL.